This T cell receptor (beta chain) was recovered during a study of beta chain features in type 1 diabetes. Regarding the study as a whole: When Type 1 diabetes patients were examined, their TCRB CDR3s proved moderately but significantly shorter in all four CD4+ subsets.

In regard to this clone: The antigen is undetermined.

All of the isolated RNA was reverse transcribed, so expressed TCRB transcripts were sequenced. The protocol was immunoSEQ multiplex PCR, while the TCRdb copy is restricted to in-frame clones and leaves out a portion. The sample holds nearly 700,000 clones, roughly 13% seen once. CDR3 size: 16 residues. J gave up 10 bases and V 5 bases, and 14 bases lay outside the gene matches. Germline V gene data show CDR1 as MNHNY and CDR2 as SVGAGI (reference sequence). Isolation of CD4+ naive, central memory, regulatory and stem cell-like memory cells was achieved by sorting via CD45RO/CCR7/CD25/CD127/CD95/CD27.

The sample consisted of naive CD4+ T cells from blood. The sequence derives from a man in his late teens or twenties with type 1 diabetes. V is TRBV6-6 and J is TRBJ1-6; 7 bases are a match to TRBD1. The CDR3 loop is CASSPPVGTARSPLHF. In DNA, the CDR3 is TGTGCCAGCAGTCCCCCCGTGGGGACAGCCCGCTCACCCCTCCACTTT.